Here is one TCR beta chain with its context. Its specificity is unknown. Germline CDR1 is SNHLY and CDR2 is FYNNEI. V lost 4 bases and J 7 bases, leaving 11 bases between the germline ends. The CDR3 spans 14 residues. Lysates of CMV-infected fibroblasts at around 10 ug/mL stimulated these cells. Sorted nonresponding memory CD4+ T cells were CD40L-negative, CD69-negative, CD45RO-high. This specimen comes from a study of persistence of HIV-infected CD4 T cells. Sequencing used immunoSEQ version 4 in survey mode. The protocol was immunoSEQ multiplex PCR, while the TCRdb copy is restricted to in-frame clones and leaves out a portion. The repertoire includes 30,000 to 45,000 clones, 65% to 85% of them detected once, and 1.5% to 2% sits in the top ten.

This chain links TRBV2 with TRBJ1-6, with D unresolved. This material consisted of CD4+ T cells sorted from PBMCs after approximately 20-hour stimulation, taken from a patient who received antiretroviral therapy. The clonotype comes from an adult man with HIV who was CMV-seropositive. The CDR3: CASSAQAWNSPLHF. The CDR3 coding sequence is TGTGCCAGCAGTGCCCAGGCGTGGAATTCACCCCTCCACTTT. Supplemented by reference TRBV2 and TRBJ1-6, the full variable domain reads EPEVTQTPSHQVTQMGQEVILRCVPISNHLYFYWYRQILGQKVEFLVSFYNNEISEKSEIFDDQFSVERPDGSNFTLKIRSTKLEDSAMYFCASSAQAWNSPLHFGNGTRLTVT.